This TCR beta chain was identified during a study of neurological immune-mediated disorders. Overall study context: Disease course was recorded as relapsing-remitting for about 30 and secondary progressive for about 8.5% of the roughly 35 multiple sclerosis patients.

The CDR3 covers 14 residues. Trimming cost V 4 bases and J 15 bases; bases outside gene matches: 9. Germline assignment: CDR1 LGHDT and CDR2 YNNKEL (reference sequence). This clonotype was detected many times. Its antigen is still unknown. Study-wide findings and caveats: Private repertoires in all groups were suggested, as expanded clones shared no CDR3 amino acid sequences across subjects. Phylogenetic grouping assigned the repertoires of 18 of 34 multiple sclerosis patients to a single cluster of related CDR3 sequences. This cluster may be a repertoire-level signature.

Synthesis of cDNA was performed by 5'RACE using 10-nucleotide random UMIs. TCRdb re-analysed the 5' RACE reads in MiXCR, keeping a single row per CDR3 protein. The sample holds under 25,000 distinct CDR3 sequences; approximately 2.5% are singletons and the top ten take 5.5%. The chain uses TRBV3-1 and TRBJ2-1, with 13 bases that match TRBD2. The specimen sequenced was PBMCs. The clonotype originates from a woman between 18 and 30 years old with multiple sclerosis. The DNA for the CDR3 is TGTGCCAGCAGCCCGCGGACTAGCGGGGGAGGTGGGTTCTTC. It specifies CASSPRTSGGGGFF.